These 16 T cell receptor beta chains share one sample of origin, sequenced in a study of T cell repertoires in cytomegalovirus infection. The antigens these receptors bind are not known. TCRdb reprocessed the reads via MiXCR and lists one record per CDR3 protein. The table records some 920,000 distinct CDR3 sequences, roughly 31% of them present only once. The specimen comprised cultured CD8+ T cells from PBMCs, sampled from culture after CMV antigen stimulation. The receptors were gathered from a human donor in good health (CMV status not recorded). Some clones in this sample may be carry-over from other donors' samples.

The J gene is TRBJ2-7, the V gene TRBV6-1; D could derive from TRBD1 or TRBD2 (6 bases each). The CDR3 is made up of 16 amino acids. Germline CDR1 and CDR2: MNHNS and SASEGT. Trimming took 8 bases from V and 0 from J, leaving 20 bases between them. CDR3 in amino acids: CASVVGGTQSSYEQYV. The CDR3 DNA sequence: TGTGCCAGCGTTGTTGGCGGGACACAGAGCTCCTACGAGCAGTACGTC.

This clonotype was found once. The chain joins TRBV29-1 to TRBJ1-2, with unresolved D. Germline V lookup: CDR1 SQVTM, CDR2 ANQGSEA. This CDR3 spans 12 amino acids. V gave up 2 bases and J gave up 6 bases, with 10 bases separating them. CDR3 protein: CSVERELNGYTF. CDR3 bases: TGCAGCGTTGAAAGAGAGTTAAATGGCTACACCTTC.

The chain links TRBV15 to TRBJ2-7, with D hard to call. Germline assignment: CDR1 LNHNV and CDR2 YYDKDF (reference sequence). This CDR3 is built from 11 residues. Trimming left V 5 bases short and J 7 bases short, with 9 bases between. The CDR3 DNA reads TGTGCCACCAGCGACACATTTGAGCAGTACTTC. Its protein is CATSDTFEQYF. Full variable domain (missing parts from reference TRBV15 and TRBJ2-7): DAMVIQNPRYQVTQFGKPVTLSCSQTLNHNVMYWYQQKSSQAPKLLFHYYDKDFNNEADTPDNFQSRRPNTSFCFLDIRSPGLGDTAMYLCATSDTFEQYFGPGTRLTVT.

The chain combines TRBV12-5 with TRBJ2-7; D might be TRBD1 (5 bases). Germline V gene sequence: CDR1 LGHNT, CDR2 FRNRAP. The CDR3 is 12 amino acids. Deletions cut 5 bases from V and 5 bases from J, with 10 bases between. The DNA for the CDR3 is TGTGCTAGTGGTATAGGGGTGGACGAGCAGTACTTC. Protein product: CASGIGVDEQYF. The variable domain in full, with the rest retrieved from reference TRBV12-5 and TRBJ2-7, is DARVTQTPRHKVTEMGQEVTMRCQPILGHNTVFWYRQTMMQGLELLAYFRNRAPLDDSGMPKDRFSAEMPDATLATLKIQPSEPRDSAVYFCASGIGVDEQYFGPGTRLTVT.

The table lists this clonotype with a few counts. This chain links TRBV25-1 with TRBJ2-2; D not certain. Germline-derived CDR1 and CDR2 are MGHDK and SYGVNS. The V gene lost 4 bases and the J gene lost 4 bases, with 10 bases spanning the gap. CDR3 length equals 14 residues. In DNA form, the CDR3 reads TGTGCCAGCAGTGCGAGACTCTTCACCGGGGAGCTGTTTTTT. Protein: CASSARLFTGELFF. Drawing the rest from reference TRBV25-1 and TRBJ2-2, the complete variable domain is EADIYQTPRYLVIGTGKKITLECSQTMGHDKMYWYQQDPGMELHLIHYSYGVNSTEKGDLSSESTVSRIRTEHFPLTLESARPSHTSQYLCASSARLFTGELFFGEGSRLTVL.

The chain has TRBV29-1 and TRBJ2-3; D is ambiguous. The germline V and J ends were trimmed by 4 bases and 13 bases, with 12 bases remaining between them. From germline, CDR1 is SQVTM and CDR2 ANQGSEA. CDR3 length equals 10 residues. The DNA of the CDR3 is TGCAGCGTTGGGCAGATCCAGAAGTATTTT. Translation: CSVGQIQKYF.

The CDR3 DNA reads TGTGCCAGCAGCGTAGATGGGGGCGGCTATGGCTACACCTTC. It is translated as CASSVDGGGYGYTF. The V call is TRBV9, the J call TRBJ1-2; D is possibly TRBD1 (6 bases). The germline gives CDR1 SGDLS, CDR2 YYNGEE. V shed 0 bases and J shed 4 bases, with 10 bases lying between them. There are 14 residues in the CDR3.

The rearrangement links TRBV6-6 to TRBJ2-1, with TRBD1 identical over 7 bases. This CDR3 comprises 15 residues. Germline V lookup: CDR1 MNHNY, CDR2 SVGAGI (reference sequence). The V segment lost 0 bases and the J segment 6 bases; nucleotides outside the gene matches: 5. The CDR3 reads CASSYSRDRANEQFF. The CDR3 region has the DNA TGTGCCAGCAGTTACTCCAGAGACAGGGCCAATGAGCAGTTCTTC.

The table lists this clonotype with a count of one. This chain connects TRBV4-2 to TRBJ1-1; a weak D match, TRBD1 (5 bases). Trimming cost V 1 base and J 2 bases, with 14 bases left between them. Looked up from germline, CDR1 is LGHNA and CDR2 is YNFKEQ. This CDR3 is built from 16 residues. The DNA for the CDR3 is TGTGCCAGCAGCCAAGTACTGAGTGGGGCTAACACTGAAGCTTTCTTT. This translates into CASSQVLSGANTEAFF.

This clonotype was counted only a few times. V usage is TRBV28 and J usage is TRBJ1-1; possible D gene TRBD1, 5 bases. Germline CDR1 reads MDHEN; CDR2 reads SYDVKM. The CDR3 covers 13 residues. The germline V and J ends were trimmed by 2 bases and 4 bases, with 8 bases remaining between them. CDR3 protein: CASSLMGVTEAFF. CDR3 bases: TGTGCCAGCAGTTTAATGGGGGTCACTGAAGCTTTCTTT.

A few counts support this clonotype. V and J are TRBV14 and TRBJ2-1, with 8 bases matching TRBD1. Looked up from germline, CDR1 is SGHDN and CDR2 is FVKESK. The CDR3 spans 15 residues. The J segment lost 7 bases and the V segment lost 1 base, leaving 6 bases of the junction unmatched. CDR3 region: CASSQARTGMNEQFF. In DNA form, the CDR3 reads TGTGCCAGCAGCCAAGCTAGGACAGGGATGAATGAGCAGTTCTTC.

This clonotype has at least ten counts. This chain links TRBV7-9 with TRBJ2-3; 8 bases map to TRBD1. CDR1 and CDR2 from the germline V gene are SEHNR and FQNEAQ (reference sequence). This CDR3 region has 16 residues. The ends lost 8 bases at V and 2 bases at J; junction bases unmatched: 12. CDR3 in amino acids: CASALGQGQNTDTQYF. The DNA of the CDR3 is TGTGCCAGCGCTCTCGGACAGGGCCAGAACACAGATACGCAGTATTTT.

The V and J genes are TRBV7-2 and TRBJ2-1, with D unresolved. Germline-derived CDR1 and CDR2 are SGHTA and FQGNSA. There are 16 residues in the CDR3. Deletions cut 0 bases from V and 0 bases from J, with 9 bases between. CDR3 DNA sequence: TGTGCCAGCAGCTTAGCGGGAACTTACTCCTACAATGAGCAGTTCTTC. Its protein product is CASSLAGTYSYNEQFF.

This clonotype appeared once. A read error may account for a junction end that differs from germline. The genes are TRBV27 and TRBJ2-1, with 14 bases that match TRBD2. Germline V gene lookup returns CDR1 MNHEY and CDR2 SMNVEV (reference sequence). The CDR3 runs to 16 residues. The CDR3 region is CACSLGTSGGGNEQFF. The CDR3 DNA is TGTGCCTGCAGTCTAGGGACTAGCGGGGGCGGGAATGAGCAGTTCTTC.

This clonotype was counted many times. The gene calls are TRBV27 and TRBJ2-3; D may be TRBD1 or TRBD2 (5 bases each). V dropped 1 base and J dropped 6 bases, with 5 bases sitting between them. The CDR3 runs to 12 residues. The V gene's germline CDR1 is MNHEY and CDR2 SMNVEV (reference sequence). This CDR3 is CASSLWGDTQYF. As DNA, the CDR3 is TGTGCCAGCAGTTTATGGGGGGATACGCAGTATTTT.

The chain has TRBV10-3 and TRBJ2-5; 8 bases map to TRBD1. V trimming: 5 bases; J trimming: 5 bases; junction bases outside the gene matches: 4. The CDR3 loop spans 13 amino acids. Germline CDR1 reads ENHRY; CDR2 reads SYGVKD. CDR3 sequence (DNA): TGTGCCATCAGTAGACAGGGGACGGAGACCCAGTACTTC. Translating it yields CAISRQGTETQYF.